These 3 T cell receptor beta chains share one sample of origin, sequenced in a study of lymphopenia after photon versus proton radiotherapy. Sequencing used immunoSEQ multiplex PCR; TCRdb keeps in-frame clones, though not all of them. Of 70,000 or so clones listed, around 93% are singletons. Source: peripheral blood, taken from a patient treated with photon-based radiotherapy. The receptors stem from a woman aged 40-49 years with cholangiocarcinoma.

The chain couples TRBV27 to TRBJ1-1; D gene ambiguous. Germline V gene sequence: CDR1 MNHEY, CDR2 SMNVEV (reference sequence). The CDR3 loop spans 14 amino acids. V lost 3 bases and J lost 6, with 14 bases in between. This CDR3 is CASSFSDPGAEAFF. The DNA of the CDR3 is TGTGCCAGCAGTTTTTCGGATCCTGGGGCTGAAGCTTTCTTT.

The rearrangement joins TRBV30 to TRBJ2-1, with 7 bases lining up with TRBD2. Germline-derived CDR1 and CDR2 are GTSNPN and SVGIG (reference sequence). The J segment lost 8 bases and the V segment lost 0 bases, leaving 13 bases of the junction unmatched. CDR3 size: 16 residues. The CDR3 here is CAWSVLGGKMKDEQFF. The DNA for the CDR3 is TGTGCCTGGAGTGTACTGGGGGGGAAAATGAAGGATGAGCAGTTCTTC. The complete variable domain, with remaining parts taken from reference TRBV30 and TRBJ2-1, reads SQTIHQWPATLVQPVGSPLSLECTVEGTSNPNLYWYRQAAGRGLQLLFYSVGIGQISSEVPQNLSASRPQDRQFILSSKKLLLSDSGFYLCAWSVLGGKMKDEQFFGPGTRLTVL.

CDR3 in DNA: TGTGCCAGCAGCCCATCGACCCCCGATGGAGCGGGAGGAGGTGCCGGGGAGCTGTTTTTT. Its translation: CASSPSTPDGAGGGAGELFF. The chain joins TRBV7-6 to TRBJ2-2; 9 bases fit TRBD2. The J segment lost 6 bases and the V segment lost 5 bases, leaving 22 bases of the junction unmatched. Germline loops: CDR1 SGHVS, CDR2 FNYEAQ. The CDR3 is 20 residues long. The variable domain in full, with the rest retrieved from reference TRBV7-6 and TRBJ2-2, is GAGVSQSPRYKVTKRGQDVALRCDPISGHVSLYWYRQALGQGPEFLTYFNYEAQQDKSGLPNDRFSAERPEGSISTLTIQRTEQRDSAMYRCASSPSTPDGAGGGAGELFFGEGSRLTVL.